The T cell receptor (beta chain) under discussion was sequenced for a study of cytomegalovirus exposure and HLA in healthy donors. Notes on the study in general: The authors later found most CMV-associated TCR beta chains appeared HLA-restricted.

Primers for the PCR totalled 60 Vbeta and 13 Jbeta. Sequenced by immunoSEQ multiplex PCR; TCRdb stores in-frame clones only, minus some. The data hold about 150,000 clones, with over 70% observed a single time. A word on this clone: Its antigen is undetermined.

After removal of 5 bases from V and 4 bases from J, the junction contained 2 bases not matched to a gene. Germline CDR1 is LNHNV and CDR2 is YYDKDF (reference sequence). CDR3 length equals 13 residues. Sequenced: PBMCs. The clonotype originates from a woman in her thirties or forties in good health and CMV-seronegative. This chain connects TRBV15 to TRBJ2-3, with 8 bases aligning to TRBD1. CDR3 coding DNA: TGTGCCACCAGCCCAGGGGGCTCAGATACGCAGTATTTT. It is translated as CATSPGGSDTQYF. The whole variable domain, filled in from reference TRBV15 and TRBJ2-3, reads DAMVIQNPRYQVTQFGKPVTLSCSQTLNHNVMYWYQQKSSQAPKLLFHYYDKDFNNEADTPDNFQSRRPNTSFCFLDIRSPGLGDTAMYLCATSPGGSDTQYFGPGTRLTVL.